The clone carrying this T cell receptor (beta chain) was found a few times. Antigen unknown. Trimming took off 4 bases at V and 3 bases at J, with 19 bases between the two ends. The length of the CDR3 is 17 residues. Germline V gene lookup returns CDR1 LNHDA and CDR2 SQIVND (reference sequence). Amplification started from genomic DNA. The TCR beta CDR3 region was amplified using 30 forward and 13 reverse primers. TCRdb processed the multiplex PCR reads anew with MiXCR; each CDR3 protein has one entry. The sample has under 300,000 distinct CDR3 sequences; around 50% are singletons. Other autoimmune diseases and infections within the past four weeks excluded donors. The sample is drawn from a study of type 1 and type 2 diabetes patients. Findings and caveats of the study: Between type 2 diabetes and control samples, V and J usage averaged approximately 0.97 correlation.

Sequencing was done on a sample of peripheral blood mononuclear cells (PBMCs). The chain uses TRBV19 and TRBJ2-4, with D maybe TRBD2 (6 bases). This receptor was identified in a man in his late teens or twenties with type 2 diabetes. For the CDR3, the DNA is TGTGCCAGTAGTACTGTACGCGGGGTCGTTGGCAAAAACATTCAGTACTTC. The encoded protein is CASSTVRGVVGKNIQYF.